This T cell receptor (beta chain) was observed in a study of CD8+CD57+ T cells in acquired aplastic anemia. Across the whole study: Average DNA yield from sorted CD4+ and CD8+ cells was about 3 ug.

Whole-study results and caveats: Patients had around 30 CD8+ CDR3 sequences in common with controls (the shared set).

Whoever was chosen for sequencing had shown CD8+CD57+ cell expansion by flow cytometry. When blood sampling took place, the patients had received no therapy. This clonotype was detected a few times. Its antigen is not identified. TCR beta VDJ and CDR3 profiles were obtained from a genomic DNA template. TCRdb called the reads again in MiXCR, with one record for every CDR3 protein. In the table there are under 200,000 distinct CDR3 sequences, about 70% of which are singletons. The source material was sorted CD4+, CD8+, or CD8+CD57+ T cells (not recorded which) from PBMCs. The source of this sequence is a human donor with aplastic anemia.

The CDR3 DNA sequence: TGTGCCAGCAAGCCCACTAGCGGGGGGGCCGGGGAGCTGTTTTTT. This translates into CASKPTSGGAGELFF. The chain combines TRBV2 with TRBJ2-2; 13 positions agree with TRBD2. CDR3 length: 15 residues. Germline values: CDR1 SNHLY, CDR2 FYNNEI. With 7 bases clipped from V and 6 bases from J, the junction kept 5 bases outside the gene matches. Supplemented by reference TRBV2 and TRBJ2-2, the full variable domain reads EPEVTQTPSHQVTQMGQEVILRCVPISNHLYFYWYRQILGQKVEFLVSFYNNEISEKSEIFDDQFSVERPDGSNFTLKIRSTKLEDSAMYFCASKPTSGGAGELFFGEGSRLTVL.